What follows are 23 T cell receptor beta chains derived from one specimen sequenced in a study of T cell responses to AZD1222 COVID-19 vaccine. Method: immunoSEQ multiplex PCR; TCRdb's copy keeps in-frame clones and lacks some. The sample carries about 130,000 clones, more than 75% recorded once. The sample here was peripheral blood, taken on day 0 of AZD1222 vaccination. The source is an adult in good health.

The chain carries TRBV28 and TRBJ1-2, with 7 positions matching TRBD1. The V segment lost 2 bases and the J segment 2 bases; nucleotides outside the gene matches: 11. The CDR3 runs to 17 residues. Germline lookup yields CDR1 MDHEN and CDR2 SYDVKM. This chain's CDR3 is CASSLLFIPTGNYGYTF. The CDR3 bases are TGTGCCAGCAGTTTACTGTTCATTCCGACAGGGAACTATGGCTACACCTTC.

The chain joins TRBV6-5 to TRBJ1-6, with 8 bases fitting TRBD1. CDR1 and CDR2 from the germline V gene are MNHEY and SVGAGI. The CDR3 runs to 12 residues. V gave up 2 bases and J gave up 14 bases; unmatched junction bases: 2. The CDR3 reads CASSYTGQALHF. In DNA, the CDR3 is TGTGCCAGCAGTTACACGGGACAGGCCCTCCACTTT.

The CDR3 loop is CASSLGGGSSYEQYF. As DNA, the CDR3 is TGTGCCAGCAGCCTCGGAGGCGGGAGCTCCTACGAGCAGTACTTC. This chain connects TRBV9 to TRBJ2-7, with TRBD2 matching over 7 bases. The germline gives CDR1 SGDLS, CDR2 YYNGEE. The junction had 7 bases not matched to a gene; V was cut back by 4 bases and J by 0 bases. The CDR3 length is 15 residues.

In DNA form, the CDR3 reads TGTGCCAGTAGTACGAGACAGGGGATGACAGAGACCCAGTACTTC. Its protein product is CASSTRQGMTETQYF. The chain is built from TRBV19 and TRBJ2-5; 8 bases fit TRBD1. This CDR3 is built from 15 residues. Germline V gene sequence: CDR1 LNHDA, CDR2 SQIVND (reference sequence). Unmatched junction bases numbered 8, after V lost 4 bases and J lost 4 bases.

The chain joins TRBV28 to TRBJ2-7, with TRBD1 matching over 7 bases. With V trimmed by 8 bases and J by 4 bases, 5 bases remained unmatched. Germline V CDR1 and CDR2: MDHEN, SYDVKM. The CDR3 has 12 amino acids. The CDR3 nucleotides read TGTGCCAGCGGGACAGAAATTTACGAGCAGTACTTC. It yields the protein CASGTEIYEQYF.

This chain uses TRBV18 with TRBJ2-7; perhaps TRBD2 as D (5 bases). The CDR3 spans 15 residues. CDR1 and CDR2 from the germline V gene are KGHSH and LQKENI. Trimming pared 2 bases from V and 5 bases from J, leaving 16 bases between. The CDR3 DNA reads as TGTGCCAGCTCACCAGTCGGATGGGGTAGCGACGAGCAGTACTTC. This sequence encodes CASSPVGWGSDEQYF.

In its sample, this clone was seen a few times. The chain recombines TRBV29-1 with TRBJ2-7; 12 positions agree with TRBD2. Germline assignment: CDR1 SQVTM and CDR2 ANQGSEA. The CDR3 sequence is 15 residues long. J lost 2 bases, V lost 7 bases, and 9 bases had no gene match. The CDR3 loop is CSATPSGGATYEQYF. CDR3 DNA sequence: TGCAGCGCTACCCCTAGCGGGGGGGCAACCTACGAGCAGTACTTC.

This clone occurred many times. The chain carries TRBV5-1 and TRBJ1-5; D perhaps matches TRBD1 (5 bases). There are 14 residues in the CDR3. The V gene lost 1 base and the J gene lost 5 bases, with 10 bases spanning the gap. CDR1 is SGHRS and CDR2 is YFSETQ in the germline V gene. The CDR3 loop is CASSLQGTDQPQHF. The CDR3 DNA reads TGCGCCAGCAGCTTGCAAGGGACCGATCAGCCCCAGCATTTT.

The chain has TRBV5-1 and TRBJ1-2; D ambiguous. Trimming removed 5 bases at V and 5 bases at J, with 16 bases between. Germline V gene data show CDR1 as SGHRS and CDR2 as YFSETQ. The CDR3 length is 14 residues. The CDR3 spells CASRSEWGLYGYTF. DNA for the CDR3: TGCGCCAGCAGATCAGAATGGGGTTTATATGGCTACACCTTC. Together with reference TRBV5-1 and TRBJ1-2, the CDR3 gives the full variable domain: KAGVTQTPRYLIKTRGQQVTLSCSPISGHRSVSWYQQTPGQGLQFLFEYFSETQRNKGNFPGRFSGRQFSNSRSEMNVSTLELGDSALYLCASRSEWGLYGYTFGSGTRLTVV.

A few counts support this clone. The CDR3 bases are TGTGCCAGCTCACCACAAAGGGAAGCTTTCCCCGGGGAGCTGTTTTTT. This codes for CASSPQREAFPGELFF. The chain has TRBV18 and TRBJ2-2; D is unresolved. The CDR3 loop spans 16 amino acids. Trimming removed 1 base at V and 6 bases at J, with 15 bases between. The germline V gene encodes CDR1 KGHSH and CDR2 LQKENI. Supplemented by reference TRBV18 and TRBJ2-2, the full variable domain reads NAGVMQNPRHLVRRRGQEARLRCSPMKGHSHVYWYRQLPEEGLKFMVYLQKENIIDESGMPKERFSAEFPKEGPSILRIQQVVRGDSAAYFCASSPQREAFPGELFFGEGSRLTVL.

The chain is built from TRBV11-1 and TRBJ2-1, with D unresolved. The CDR3 length is 13 residues. V lost 5 bases and J 8 bases, leaving 13 bases between the germline ends. Germline loops: CDR1 SGHAT, CDR2 FQDESV (reference sequence). The CDR3 coding sequence is TGTGCCAGCAGCCGAAGGCAGTTACATGAGCAGTTCTTC. Translation gives CASSRRQLHEQFF. Variable domain in full (rest from reference TRBV11-1 and TRBJ2-1): EAEVAQSPRYKITEKSQAVAFWCDPISGHATLYWYRQILGQGPELLVQFQDESVVDDSQLPKDRFSAERLKGVDSTLKIQPAELGDSAMYLCASSRRQLHEQFFGPGTRLTVL.

The V gene is TRBV19, the J gene TRBJ2-7; weak D call: TRBD2 (6 bases). V gave up 5 bases and J gave up 5 bases, with 16 bases separating them. Germline loops: CDR1 LNHDA, CDR2 SQIVND (reference sequence). The CDR3 length is 14 residues. The CDR3 sequence: CASSPQWRVHEQYF. CDR3 coding DNA: TGTGCCAGTAGTCCCCAGTGGAGGGTTCACGAGCAGTACTTC.

The count of this clone is one. The J gene is TRBJ1-3, the V gene TRBV3-1 (or the pseudogene TRBV3-2), with TRBD1 as a possible D gene (5 bases). Germline CDR1 is LGHDT and CDR2 is YNNKEL (reference sequence). With 3 bases removed from V and 0 bases from J, the gap between germline ends came to 9 bases. The CDR3 totals 15 residues. DNA of the CDR3: TGTGCCAGCAGCCACGGGGGTAGCTCTGGAAACACCATATATTTT. This sequence encodes CASSHGGSSGNTIYF.

The V and J genes are TRBV6-6 and TRBJ2-1; D remains unclear. CDR1 is MNHNY, CDR2 SVGAGI, per germline (reference sequence). The CDR3 contains 14 residues. Trimming removed 4 bases at V and 9 bases at J, with 16 bases between. For the CDR3, the DNA is TGTGCCAGCAGTTCCACTGCGACGATAGGTGAGCAGTTCTTC. It translates to CASSSTATIGEQFF.

The chain links TRBV9 to TRBJ1-2; TRBD1 is a possible D gene (5 bases). Germline values: CDR1 SGDLS, CDR2 YYNGEE. Trimming took off 3 bases at V and 2 bases at J, with 11 bases between the two ends. This CDR3 has 14 amino acids. The CDR3 reads CASSGGPGNYGYTF. DNA for the CDR3: TGTGCCAGCAGCGGGGGCCCAGGGAACTATGGCTACACCTTC.

The gene calls are TRBV28 and TRBJ2-7; TRBD1 matches at 7 bases. In germline, CDR1 is MDHEN, CDR2 SYDVKM. CDR3 length equals 13 residues. V was pared by 4 bases and J by 9 bases, with 9 bases of the junction left unmatched. The CDR3 region is CASSSADRLGQYF. The CDR3 DNA reads TGTGCCAGCAGTTCGGCGGACAGGCTGGGGCAGTACTTC.

The chain employs TRBV10-1 and TRBJ2-1; D is uncertain. Trimming removed 2 bases at V and 4 bases at J, with 15 bases between. The V gene's germline CDR1 is WNHNN and CDR2 SYGVQD (reference sequence). This CDR3 has 16 residues. The CDR3 DNA reads TGCGCCAGCAGTGAGGAAAGGACGGGTCGATACAATGAGCAGTTCTTC. Translation gives CASSEERTGRYNEQFF.

The V and J genes are TRBV7-6 and TRBJ1-1; D is possibly TRBD1 (6 bases). The CDR3 runs to 16 residues. Germline CDR1 reads SGHVS; CDR2 reads FNYEAQ. Trimming cost V 3 bases and J 4 bases, with 18 bases left between them. The CDR3 DNA reads as TGTGCCAGCAGCTTCGACCCCAGCAGGGGCGTCACTGAAGCTTTCTTT. Residues: CASSFDPSRGVTEAFF.

The rearrangement uses TRBV28 and TRBJ2-7; 7 bases fit TRBD1. There are 15 residues in the CDR3. The junction had 8 bases not matched to a gene; V was cut back by 6 bases and J by 0 bases. Germline CDR1 reads MDHEN; CDR2 reads SYDVKM. CDR3 DNA: TGTGCCAGCAGGAGCTTAGGGACAGCCTCCTACGAGCAGTACTTC. It codes for CASRSLGTASYEQYF.

The rearrangement links TRBV28 to TRBJ1-2; 7 nucleotides agree with TRBD1. Germline lookup yields CDR1 MDHEN and CDR2 SYDVKM. CDR3 length: 16 amino acids. V lost 2 bases to trimming and J lost 8 bases; unmatched junction nucleotides: 14. The CDR3 DNA reads TGTGCCAGCAGTTTACTAAGACAGGGTGGTACGCGGGGCTACACCTTC. This translates into CASSLLRQGGTRGYTF.

The chain links TRBV7-8 to TRBJ2-7; the match to TRBD2 covers 8 bases. The ends lost 4 bases at V and 2 bases at J; junction bases unmatched: 1. CDR1 SGHVS and CDR2 FQNEAQ come from the germline V gene. CDR3 length equals 13 residues. The CDR3 nucleotides are TGTGCCAGCAGCTCGGGACTAGCCTACGAGCAGTACTTC. Protein: CASSSGLAYEQYF.

As concerns this clone: A junction boundary mismatches the germline segment, possibly from a read error. The chain uses TRBV7-2 and TRBJ2-1, with 7 bases lining up with TRBD2. CDR3 length: 12 amino acids. The germline CDR1 and CDR2 sequences are SGHTA and FQGNSA. The CDR3 nucleotides read TGTGCCAGCAGCTCGCCGGCCGGGGGAGGGATCTTC. Residues: CASSSPAGGGIF. The variable domain in full, with the rest retrieved from reference TRBV7-2 and TRBJ2-1, is GAGVSQSPSNKVTEKGKDVELRCDPISGHTALYWYRQSLGQGLEFLIYFQGNSAPDKSGLPSDRFSAERTGGSVSTLTIQRTQQEDSAVYLCASSSPAGGGIFGPGTRLTVL.

The chain employs TRBV25-1 and TRBJ1-3, with TRBD1 matching 10 bases. The CDR3 has 15 residues. V trimming: 8 bases; J trimming: 0 bases; junction bases outside the gene matches: 4. Germline loops: CDR1 MGHDK, CDR2 SYGVNS. The DNA of the CDR3 is TGTGCCAGCGGGGGACAGGGGATCTCTGGAAACACCATATATTTT. It translates to CASGGQGISGNTIYF.